This T cell receptor (beta chain) was obtained from a study of cytomegalovirus exposure and HLA in healthy donors. The study, taken as a whole, reports: HLA alleles showed associations with approximately 15,000 TCR beta sequences in a later analysis, at a 0.05 false discovery rate.

PCR primers comprised 60 Vbeta and 13 Jbeta primers. The table came from immunoSEQ multiplex PCR; TCRdb's copy has only in-frame clones and leaves some out. This table holds under 300,000 clones, 75% to 85% found once. Germline V CDR1 and CDR2: SNHLY, FYNNEI. This CDR3 has 15 residues. V shed 5 bases and J shed 8 bases, with 21 bases lying between them. Remarks on this clone: Its target is unknown.

This receptor was obtained from a woman aged 55-75 years in good health and CMV-seropositive. The sample consisted of PBMCs. This chain joins TRBV2 and TRBJ1-1, with a tentative D call TRBD1 (6 bases). This chain's CDR3 is CASSPSPTGRTEAFF. In nucleotides, the CDR3 is TGTGCCAGCAGTCCCTCCCCGACAGGCCGAACCGAAGCTTTCTTT.